This T cell receptor beta chain was captured by sequencing in a study of T cell responses to AZD1222 COVID-19 vaccine. Profiling relied on immunoSEQ multiplex PCR, and the TCRdb table lists in-frame clones only, not all of them. The table lists roughly 150,000 clones, around 92% of them singletons. General study results and limits: Repertoire sampling happened only post peak T cell response. Spike as a whole was targeted by vaccine-associated CD4 TCRs, dominant at 160-218 and 743-854.

Trimming left V 3 bases short and J 4 bases short, with 12 bases between. Germline V gene sequence: CDR1 MDHEN, CDR2 SYDVKM. CDR3 length: 14 amino acids. As for this clone: The antigen remains undetermined.

The TCR comes from an adult in good health. This rearrangement joins TRBV28 to TRBJ1-2; D gene uncertain. This specimen was peripheral blood, taken on day 0 of AZD1222 vaccination. CDR3 residues: CASSFRGQLYGYTF. DNA for the CDR3: TGTGCCAGCAGTTTTCGAGGGCAGCTCTATGGCTACACCTTC.